The sequence of this T cell receptor (beta chain) was determined in a study of CD4 T cells in relation to SARS-CoV-2 and coronaviruses. For the study at large: The HLA restriction of the shared crossreactive spike epitopes was mapped. Regarding the study as a whole: Around 62% of donors had memory CD4+ clonotypes crossrecognizing SARS-CoV-2 and common cold coronavirus spike. No crossreactivity against non-spike viral proteins was tested here.

Germline V gene lookup returns CDR1 SGHRS and CDR2 YFSETQ. The length of the CDR3 is 11 residues. V dropped 5 bases and J dropped 4 bases, with 6 bases sitting between them. As to this clone: The antigen remains unidentified.

Naive or memory CD4+ cells were cultured 1:1 with T cell-depleted PBMCs plus CEF. Using immunoSEQ multiplex PCR, the repertoire was profiled, and TCRdb retains in-frame clones only, with some absent. The sample has about 36,000 clones; about 79% are singletons. The chain couples TRBV5-1 to TRBJ1-2, with unresolved D. The source is an adult with COVID-19. What was sequenced was naive CD4+ T cells from PBMCs, cultured in vitro. Subset specified: naive CD4+ T cells isolated by negative enrichment. This chain's CDR3 is CASRSSYGYTF. CDR3 DNA sequence: TGCGCCAGCAGATCAAGCTATGGCTACACCTTC.